This T cell receptor beta chain was recovered during a study of blood T cells in healthy people across ages. Healthy Caucasian individuals from Russia aged roughly 6 to 100 were enrolled as donors. Combining a sample-barcoded 5' primer with a J-beta primer mix, a second PCR ran for about 6 to 12 cycles. MiXCR, run by TCRdb on the 5' RACE reads, gives a single entry per CDR3 protein. The data contain 700,000 to 900,000 distinct CDR3 sequences, roughly 53% of them singletons. Germline V gene lookup returns CDR1 LNHDA and CDR2 SQIVND (reference sequence). This CDR3 is 13 amino acids long. V lost 5 bases and J 6 bases, leaving 14 bases between the germline ends.

The sample was blood. The genes are TRBV19 and TRBJ2-7; D may match TRBD1 or TRBD2 (5 bases each). The sequence was collected from a man older than 75 in good health. The CDR3 DNA is TGTGCCAGTAGTCCGACTTGGGGGTTCGAGCAGTACTTC. It encodes CASSPTWGFEQYF.